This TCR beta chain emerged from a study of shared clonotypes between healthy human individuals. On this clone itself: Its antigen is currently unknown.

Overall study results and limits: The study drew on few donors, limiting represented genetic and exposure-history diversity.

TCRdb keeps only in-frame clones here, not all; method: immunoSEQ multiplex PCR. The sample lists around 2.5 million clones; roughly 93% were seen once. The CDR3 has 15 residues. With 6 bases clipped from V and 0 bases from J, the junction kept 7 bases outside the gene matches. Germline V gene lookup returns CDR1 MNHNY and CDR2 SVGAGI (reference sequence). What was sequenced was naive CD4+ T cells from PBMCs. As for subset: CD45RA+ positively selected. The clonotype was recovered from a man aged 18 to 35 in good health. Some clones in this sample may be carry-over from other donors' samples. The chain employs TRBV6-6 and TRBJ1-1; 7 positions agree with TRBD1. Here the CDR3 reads CASSRQGPMNTEAFF. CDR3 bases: TGTGCCAGCAGCCGACAGGGCCCTATGAACACTGAAGCTTTCTTT.